The 29 T cell receptor beta chains below were found in one sample sequenced in a study of shared clonotypes between healthy human individuals. Naive CD8 populations comprised CD45RO-negative cells positively selected for CCR7, excluding terminally differentiated effector memory CD45RA+ cells. Clones were read by immunoSEQ multiplex PCR, and TCRdb kept only the in-frame ones, dropping some. The sample carries about 2 million clones, approximately 94% recorded once. Specimen: naive CD8+ T cells sorted from blood. The source of these receptors is a man between 18 and 35 years old in good health.

CDR3 loop: CASSAGQLFTDTQYF. The CDR3 DNA reads TGCGCCAGCAGTGCGGGGCAGCTCTTCACAGATACGCAGTATTTT. This chain joins TRBV10-1 and TRBJ2-3; perhaps D is TRBD1 or TRBD2 (5 bases each). The CDR3 runs 15 residues. Germline assignment: CDR1 WNHNN and CDR2 SYGVQD (reference sequence). Trimming left V 4 bases short and J 2 bases short, with 13 bases between.

The sample holds one count of this clone. The CDR3 loop is CATSIWRGGEGKLFF. The DNA for the CDR3 is TGTGCCACCAGCATTTGGCGGGGGGGCGAAGGAAAACTGTTTTTT. The rearrangement uses TRBV15 and TRBJ1-4; D is possibly TRBD1 (6 bases). From germline, CDR1 is LNHNV and CDR2 YYDKDF (reference sequence). V was pared by 4 bases and J by 10 bases, with 19 bases between. The CDR3 extends over 15 amino acids. Full variable domain (remainder filled in from reference TRBV15 and TRBJ1-4): DAMVIQNPRYQVTQFGKPVTLSCSQTLNHNVMYWYQQKSSQAPKLLFHYYDKDFNNEADTPDNFQSRRPNTSFCFLDIRSPGLGDTAMYLCATSIWRGGEGKLFFGSGTQLSVL.

This rearrangement joins TRBV4-1 to TRBJ1-1; no reliable D call. The CDR3 extends over 14 amino acids. Germline assignment: CDR1 MGHRA and CDR2 YSYEKL. Trimming left V 6 bases short and J 1 base short, with 12 bases between. The CDR3: CASRIMGGNTEAFF. In DNA, the CDR3 is TGCGCCAGCAGGATTATGGGAGGGAACACTGAAGCTTTCTTT.

This rearrangement joins TRBV25-1 to TRBJ2-2; D remains ambiguous. The CDR3 length is 17 residues. The germline V and J ends were trimmed by 4 bases and 6 bases, with 21 bases remaining between them. Per the germline V gene, CDR1 is MGHDK and CDR2 is SYGVNS. The DNA of the CDR3 is TGTGCCAGCAGTGGGGTTCCGGGCCCCACCCACTCCGGGGAGCTGTTTTTT. Residues: CASSGVPGPTHSGELFF. The full variable domain, in which reference TRBV25-1 and TRBJ2-2 provide the parts outside the CDR3, is EADIYQTPRYLVIGTGKKITLECSQTMGHDKMYWYQQDPGMELHLIHYSYGVNSTEKGDLSSESTVSRIRTEHFPLTLESARPSHTSQYLCASSGVPGPTHSGELFFGEGSRLTVL.

This clone was recorded only once. This chain connects TRBV7-6 to TRBJ2-1, with D possibly being TRBD2 (6 bases). Trimming stripped 1 base from V and 4 bases from J, with 11 bases between. CDR1 and CDR2 from the germline V gene are SGHVS and FNYEAQ. CDR3 length: 15 residues. CDR3 sequence reads: CASSLGSGDYNEQFF. The CDR3 nucleotides are TGTGCCAGCAGCTTAGGATCGGGAGATTACAATGAGCAGTTCTTC.

The J gene is TRBJ1-1, the V gene TRBV5-1, with no clear D. The CDR3 sequence is 14 residues long. Germline assignment: CDR1 SGHRS and CDR2 YFSETQ. With 3 bases removed from V and 6 bases from J, the gap between germline ends came to 15 bases. The CDR3 nucleotides read TGCGCCAGCAGCTCCGACCCGGAGGCATCTGAAGCTTTCTTT. It encodes CASSSDPEASEAFF.

The chain joins TRBV27 to TRBJ1-1, with D unclear. With 1 base removed from V and 1 base from J, the gap between germline ends came to 4 bases. The CDR3 consists of 13 residues. The V gene's germline CDR1 is MNHEY and CDR2 SMNVEV (reference sequence). In DNA form, the CDR3 reads TGTGCCAGCAGTTTATTAGAGAACACTGAAGCTTTCTTT. Amino acids: CASSLLENTEAFF.

The chain has TRBV5-1 and TRBJ1-2; the D gene is possibly TRBD1 (5 bases). Trimming cost V 1 base and J 4 bases, with 11 bases left between them. Germline V gene sequence: CDR1 SGHRS, CDR2 YFSETQ. The CDR3 length is 14 residues. The CDR3 nucleotides read TGCGCCAGCAGCTTGATCCAGGGCTCCTATGGCTACACCTTC. Residues: CASSLIQGSYGYTF. The whole variable domain, remainder taken from reference TRBV5-1 and TRBJ1-2, is KAGVTQTPRYLIKTRGQQVTLSCSPISGHRSVSWYQQTPGQGLQFLFEYFSETQRNKGNFPGRFSGRQFSNSRSEMNVSTLELGDSALYLCASSLIQGSYGYTFGSGTRLTVV.

This clone has only one observation. The rearrangement joins TRBV28 to TRBJ1-1, with 10 bases identical to TRBD1. The junction had 7 bases not matched to a gene; V was cut back by 6 bases and J by 3 bases. The CDR3 runs to 15 residues. Germline CDR1 reads MDHEN; CDR2 reads SYDVKM. The CDR3 DNA sequence: TGTGCCAGCAGGCCGACAGGGGGCGTATACACTGAAGCTTTCTTT. It is translated as CASRPTGGVYTEAFF.

The chain links TRBV5-4 to TRBJ2-7; unclear D gene. Trimming pared 6 bases from V and 3 bases from J, leaving 10 bases between. Germline V lookup: CDR1 SGHNT, CDR2 YYREEE (reference sequence). This CDR3 region has 12 residues. The DNA for the CDR3 is TGTGCCAGCAAAGGCCGATACTACGAGCAGTACTTC. Its protein is CASKGRYYEQYF.

The chain couples TRBV11-2 to TRBJ1-2, with a tentative D call TRBD1 (5 bases). Germline values: CDR1 SGHAT, CDR2 FQNNGV. This CDR3 region has 15 residues. With 1 base removed from V and 3 bases from J, the gap between germline ends came to 12 bases. Written as DNA, the CDR3 is TGTGCCAGCAGCTTAGTGACAGCGCCCGACTATGGCTACACCTTC. It encodes CASSLVTAPDYGYTF.

J is TRBJ2-7 and V is TRBV7-6, with D uncertain. The CDR3 is made up of 14 amino acids. From germline, CDR1 is SGHVS and CDR2 FNYEAQ. Between the trimmed V and J ends, which lost 4 bases and 0 bases, there was a span of 10 bases. The CDR3 sequence is CASSWRLDSYEQYF. The DNA for the CDR3 is TGTGCCAGCAGCTGGCGTTTGGACTCCTACGAGCAGTACTTC.

A word on this clone: Other DNA sequences in the same sample also yield this CDR3. The chain recombines TRBV27 with TRBJ1-5; 7 nucleotides line up with TRBD1. Germline V gene sequence: CDR1 MNHEY, CDR2 SMNVEV (reference sequence). This CDR3 is 13 amino acids long. V shed 1 base and J 8 bases; nucleotides not matched to a gene: 2. The CDR3 sequence: CASSLWQGEPQHF. CDR3 DNA: TGTGCCAGCAGTTTATGGCAGGGGGAGCCCCAGCATTTT.

The rearrangement joins TRBV13 to TRBJ2-2; 7 bases line up with TRBD1. This CDR3 spans 15 amino acids. The V gene's germline CDR1 is PRHDT and CDR2 FYEKMQ (reference sequence). V was pared by 5 bases and J by 6 bases, with 9 bases of the junction left unmatched. The CDR3 sequence is CASSLGQVGAGELFF. In nucleotides, the CDR3 is TGTGCCAGCAGCCTTGGACAGGTTGGGGCCGGGGAGCTGTTTTTT.

The chain has TRBV7-9 and TRBJ1-1, with D maybe TRBD1 (6 bases). Per germline, CDR1 SEHNR and CDR2 FQNEAQ (reference sequence). V dropped 2 bases and J dropped 5 bases, with 24 bases sitting between them. This CDR3 is 18 amino acids long. Written as DNA, the CDR3 is TGTGCCAGCAGCTTAATGGCGGGCCAACAGGGAGGGAGGACTGAAGCTTTCTTT. Its translation is CASSLMAGQQGGRTEAFF. Together with reference TRBV7-9 and TRBJ1-1, the CDR3 gives the full variable domain: DTGVSQNPRHKITKRGQNVTFRCDPISEHNRLYWYRQTLGQGPEFLTYFQNEAQLEKSRLLSDRFSAERPKGSFSTLEIQRTEQGDSAMYLCASSLMAGQQGGRTEAFFGQGTRLTVV.

The chain couples TRBV7-9 to TRBJ2-3, with D unclear. V was pared by 2 bases and J by 0 bases, with 15 bases between. The CDR3 is made up of 17 amino acids. The germline gives CDR1 SEHNR, CDR2 FQNEAQ (reference sequence). CDR3 DNA: TGTGCCAGCAGCTTAAGCTCTCAAAAACTTAGCACAGATACGCAGTATTTT. Its translation: CASSLSSQKLSTDTQYF.

The chain links TRBV28 to TRBJ1-5, with D unresolved. Trimming took 7 bases from V and 5 from J, leaving 21 bases between them. Germline-derived CDR1 and CDR2 are MDHEN and SYDVKM. The CDR3 runs to 16 residues. CDR3 in DNA: TGTGCCAGCAACTCCCTCCTGGACGGAGAAGATCAGCCCCAGCATTTT. Its translation is CASNSLLDGEDQPQHF.

V usage is TRBV27 and J usage is TRBJ2-1; D ambiguous. The V gene lost 4 bases and the J gene lost 4 bases, with 8 bases spanning the gap. Germline V gene sequence: CDR1 MNHEY, CDR2 SMNVEV (reference sequence). The CDR3 is made up of 13 amino acids. CDR3 amino acids: CASSSTRYNEQFF. The CDR3 nucleotides are TGTGCCAGCAGTTCTACGAGATACAATGAGCAGTTCTTC.

The chain carries TRBV28 and TRBJ2-2; 8 nucleotides align to TRBD1. Germline V lookup: CDR1 MDHEN, CDR2 SYDVKM. J lost 4 bases, V lost 6 bases, and 4 bases had no gene match. This CDR3 contains 14 residues. CDR3 amino acids: CASRRQGSTGELFF. DNA for the CDR3: TGTGCCAGCAGGCGACAGGGGAGCACCGGGGAGCTGTTTTTT.

The chain links TRBV15 to TRBJ2-7; 10 bases are shared with TRBD1. The CDR3 sequence is 17 residues long. CDR1 LNHNV and CDR2 YYDKDF come from the germline V gene (reference sequence). Unmatched junction bases numbered 5, after V lost 0 bases and J lost 0 bases. Here the CDR3 reads CATSRDWGQGYSYEQYF. In nucleotides, the CDR3 is TGTGCCACCAGCAGAGATTGGGGACAGGGGTACTCCTACGAGCAGTACTTC. Variable domain in full (rest from reference TRBV15 and TRBJ2-7): DAMVIQNPRYQVTQFGKPVTLSCSQTLNHNVMYWYQQKSSQAPKLLFHYYDKDFNNEADTPDNFQSRRPNTSFCFLDIRSPGLGDTAMYLCATSRDWGQGYSYEQYFGPGTRLTVT.

The genes are TRBV4-3 and TRBJ1-3; maybe TRBD1 (5 bases). The CDR3 runs 16 residues. Germline values: CDR1 LGHNA, CDR2 YSLEER. V lost 4 bases and J lost 4, with 17 bases in between. CDR3 in DNA: TGCGCCAGCAGCCCTGACGGGACGACGTTAGGAAACACCATATATTTT. Translation gives CASSPDGTTLGNTIYF.

The chain couples TRBV21-1 to TRBJ2-7. TRBV21-1 is a recognized pseudogene. This CDR3 comprises 15 residues. CDR3 sequence: CASSKGKGSSYEQYF. Here the CDR3 DNA reads TGTGCCAGCAGCAAAGGGAAGGGAAGCTCCTACGAGCAGTACTTC.

The V gene is TRBV6-5, the J gene TRBJ2-1, with TRBD2 identical over 7 bases. This CDR3 has 15 amino acids. Germline CDR1 MNHEY, CDR2 SVGAGI. The V segment lost 5 bases and the J segment 2 bases; nucleotides outside the gene matches: 6. CDR3 residues: CASSPRTRAYNEQFF. DNA for the CDR3: TGTGCCAGCAGTCCTCGGACTAGAGCCTACAATGAGCAGTTCTTC.

This chain joins TRBV7-9 and TRBJ1-2; possibly TRBD1 for D (6 bases). The V end lost 1 base, the J end lost 7 bases, and 10 bases lay between the germline ends. The CDR3 runs to 13 residues. Germline V gives CDR1 SEHNR, CDR2 FQNEAQ (reference sequence). CDR3 sequence reads: CASSLGRGLGYTF. The CDR3 DNA sequence: TGTGCCAGCAGCTTAGGCAGGGGCCTTGGCTACACCTTC. The full variable domain, with the rest looked up from reference TRBV7-9 and TRBJ1-2, is DTGVSQNPRHKITKRGQNVTFRCDPISEHNRLYWYRQTLGQGPEFLTYFQNEAQLEKSRLLSDRFSAERPKGSFSTLEIQRTEQGDSAMYLCASSLGRGLGYTFGSGTRLTVV.

This chain uses TRBV30 with TRBJ2-5, with 12 bases identical to TRBD2. The J segment lost 3 bases and the V segment lost 5 bases, leaving 10 bases of the junction unmatched. Germline CDR1 GTSNPN, CDR2 SVGIG (reference sequence). The CDR3 has 16 residues. The CDR3 DNA reads as TGTGCCTGGGATACCGGGGCTAGCGGGGGGGAAGAGACCCAGTACTTC. It translates to CAWDTGASGGEETQYF.

The genes are TRBV6-5 and TRBJ1-1; a weak D match, TRBD1 (6 bases). From germline, CDR1 is MNHEY and CDR2 SVGAGI. V was cut by 2 bases and J by 6 bases, with 13 bases left in between. CDR3 length equals 14 residues. CDR3 loop: CASSYGDRRAEAFF. CDR3 coding DNA: TGTGCCAGCAGTTACGGAGACAGGAGAGCTGAAGCTTTCTTT.

The chain carries TRBV7-9 and TRBJ2-1; D unclear. Deletions cut 5 bases from V and 8 bases from J, with 19 bases between. The germline V gene has CDR1 SEHNR and CDR2 FQNEAQ (reference sequence). CDR3 length: 15 residues. CDR3 bases: TGTGCCAGCAGCCCCCTCTGGGAAGGCAACGATGAGCAGTTCTTC. Amino acids: CASSPLWEGNDEQFF.

For this clone: Additional DNA sequences in this sample encode the identical CDR3. This sequence joins TRBV29-1 and TRBJ2-7, with D possibly TRBD1 on 5 matching bases. This CDR3 has 12 residues. Germline assignment: CDR1 SQVTM and CDR2 ANQGSEA. The ends were cut back, 3 bases at V and 1 base at J, with 7 bases in the middle. The CDR3 DNA sequence: TGCAGCGTTGAGGACACTTCCTACGAGCAGTACTTC. It translates to CSVEDTSYEQYF.

The CDR3 loop is CASSPGVYEQYF. In nucleotides, the CDR3 is TGTGCCAGCTCTCCAGGGGTATACGAGCAGTACTTC. The V call is TRBV18, the J call TRBJ2-7; a possible D gene is TRBD1 (6 bases). Germline loops: CDR1 KGHSH, CDR2 LQKENI. Trimming left V 6 bases short and J 4 bases short, with 10 bases between. The CDR3 sequence is 12 residues long.